Sequencing of this TCR beta chain was carried out in a study of shared clonotypes between healthy human individuals. Study at large: The composition of the donors was a couple of women and a few men aged 18 to 49. Researchers assigned three CD4 naive, three CD4 memory, two CD8 naive and one CD8 memory plate to each donor.

Data came from immunoSEQ multiplex PCR; TCRdb stores just in-frame clones and leaves some out. Here the sample spans roughly 2.2 million clones, more than 80% being singletons. V was pared by 5 bases and J by 1 base, with 11 bases of the junction left unmatched. The CDR3 runs 18 residues. Germline V gives CDR1 SGHVS, CDR2 FQNEAQ. Material for sequencing was naive CD4+ T cells from PBMCs. Subset in this sample: CD45RA+ positively selected. The clonotype comes from a man younger than 35 in good health. Some clones in this sample may be carry-over from other donors' samples. This rearrangement joins TRBV7-8 to TRBJ2-2; 9 bases align to TRBD2. CDR3 in DNA: TGTGCCAGCAGCCCAATTAACCTAGCGGGACTGAACACCGGGGAGCTGTTTTTT. It codes for CASSPINLAGLNTGELFF.